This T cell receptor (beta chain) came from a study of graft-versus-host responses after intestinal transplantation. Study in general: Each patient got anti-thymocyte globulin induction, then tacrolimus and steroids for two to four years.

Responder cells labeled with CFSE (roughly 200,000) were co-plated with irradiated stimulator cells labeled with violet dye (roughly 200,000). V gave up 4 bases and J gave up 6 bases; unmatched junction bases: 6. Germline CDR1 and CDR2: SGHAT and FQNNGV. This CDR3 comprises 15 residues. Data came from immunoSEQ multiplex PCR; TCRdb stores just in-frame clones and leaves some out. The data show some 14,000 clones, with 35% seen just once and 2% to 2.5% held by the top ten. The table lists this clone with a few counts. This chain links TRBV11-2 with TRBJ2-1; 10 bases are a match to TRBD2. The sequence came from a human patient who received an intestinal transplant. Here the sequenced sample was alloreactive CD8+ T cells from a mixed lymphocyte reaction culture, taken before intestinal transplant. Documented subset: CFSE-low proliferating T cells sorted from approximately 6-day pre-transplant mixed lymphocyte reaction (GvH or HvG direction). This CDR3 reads CASSWSGGAINEQFF. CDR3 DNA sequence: TGTGCCAGCAGCTGGAGCGGGGGGGCTATCAATGAGCAGTTCTTC.